The TCR beta chain under discussion was sequenced for a study of OX40 agonist ivuxolimab in advanced cancers. The study, taken as a whole, reports: CD4+ and CD8+ blood T cells expanded clonally by week 6 at 0.1 to 3.0 mg/kg.

The method was immunoSEQ multiplex PCR; TCRdb's version includes in-frame clones alone and lacks a portion of them. The table lists some 69,000 clones, about nine tenths of them singletons. As to this clone: Its antigen is unidentified.

Sequencing was performed on CD4+ or CD8+ T cells sorted from blood, taken in a trial of the OX40 agonist ivuxolimab. This clonotype was sampled from an adult with an advanced solid tumor such as melanoma, head and neck, liver or kidney cancer.

Written as DNA, the CDR3 is TGTGCCAGTAGCGATCAACCGCTGCCCGGCTACGAGCAGTACTTC. It is translated as CASSDQPLPGYEQYF. The V gene is TRBV19, the J gene TRBJ2-7, with D unclear. The CDR3 contains 15 residues. V lost 6 bases, J lost 3 bases, and 18 bases lay in between. Germline V gene lookup returns CDR1 LNHDA and CDR2 SQIVND (reference sequence).